This TCR beta chain was recorded in a study of shared clonotypes between healthy human individuals. Study as a whole: Samples came from a couple of female and a few male donors aged 18 to 49.

This table comes from immunoSEQ multiplex PCR, and its TCRdb copy is limited to in-frame clones, with some not included. Of approximately 720,000 clones listed, roughly 94% are singletons. The CDR3 sequence is 13 residues long. The V and J ends lost 4 bases and 3 bases respectively, with 11 bases between them. The V gene's germline CDR1 is SGDLS and CDR2 YYNGEE. Naive CD8 cells, CD45RO-negative and positively selected for CCR7, excluded terminally differentiated effector memory CD45RA+ cells. The specimen sequenced was naive CD8+ T cells sorted from blood. This sequence joins TRBV9 and TRBJ2-7; D possibly corresponds to TRBD1 (6 bases). The sequence was obtained from a young man in good health. DNA of the CDR3: TGTGCCAGCAGCCCTGGGGGCAACTACGAGCAGTACTTC. It yields the protein CASSPGGNYEQYF.